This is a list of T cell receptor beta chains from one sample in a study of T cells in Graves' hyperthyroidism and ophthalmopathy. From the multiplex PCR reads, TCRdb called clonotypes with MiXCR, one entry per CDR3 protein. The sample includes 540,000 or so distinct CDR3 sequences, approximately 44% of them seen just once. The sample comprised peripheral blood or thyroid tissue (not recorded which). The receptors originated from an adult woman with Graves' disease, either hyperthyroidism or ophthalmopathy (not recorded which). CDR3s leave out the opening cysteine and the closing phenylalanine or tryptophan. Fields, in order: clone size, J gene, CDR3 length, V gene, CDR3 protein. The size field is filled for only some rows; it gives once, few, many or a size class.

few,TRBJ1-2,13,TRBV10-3,AISVSGQDNYGYT
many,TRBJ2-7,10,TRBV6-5,ASSPTTYEQY
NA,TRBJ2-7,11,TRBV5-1,ASSLPQNYEQY
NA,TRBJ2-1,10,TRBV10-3,AISVDVNEQF
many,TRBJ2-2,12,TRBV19,ASTRRVRTGELF
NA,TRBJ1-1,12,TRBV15,ATSRDQGITEAF
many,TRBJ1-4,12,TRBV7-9,ASRATGANEKLF
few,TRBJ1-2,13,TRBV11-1,AWSVFRRGNYGYT
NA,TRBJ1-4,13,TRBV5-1,ASSAEGLGAEKLF
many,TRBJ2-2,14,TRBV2,ASSESGPRANGELF
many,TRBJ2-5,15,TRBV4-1,ASSQALQDRAWETQY
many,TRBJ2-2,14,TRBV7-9,ASSLVRELNTGELF
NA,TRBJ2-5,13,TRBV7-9,ASSYPGLARETQY
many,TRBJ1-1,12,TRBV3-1,ASSQDSGSAEAF
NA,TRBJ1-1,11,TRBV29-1,SVHGGMNTEAF
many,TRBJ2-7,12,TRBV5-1,ASSLGIGGGAQY
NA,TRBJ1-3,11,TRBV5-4,ASSASTWNTIY
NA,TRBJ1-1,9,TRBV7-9,ASNGMAEAF
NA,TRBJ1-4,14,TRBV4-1,ASSQRDSSTNEKLF
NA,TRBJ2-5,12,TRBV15,ATSPGTGDRTQY
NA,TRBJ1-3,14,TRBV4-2,ASSQRGAAVGDTIY
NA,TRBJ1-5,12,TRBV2,ASTQWGANQPQH
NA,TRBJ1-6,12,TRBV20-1,SASAGQRDSPLH
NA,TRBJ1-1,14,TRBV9,ASSAPPGTPNTEAF
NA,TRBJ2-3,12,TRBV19,ASTEGPAVGTQY
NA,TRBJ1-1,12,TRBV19,ASRRDRVITEAF
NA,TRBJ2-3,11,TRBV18,ASSPGTTDTQY
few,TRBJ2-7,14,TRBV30,AWSAPRTRPNYEQY
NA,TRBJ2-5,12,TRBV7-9,ASSLTTTQETQY
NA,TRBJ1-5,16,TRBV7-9,ASSAWGGRERDNQPQH
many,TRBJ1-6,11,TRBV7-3,ASSLGGDSPLH
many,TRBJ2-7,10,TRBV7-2,ASSFGVYEQY
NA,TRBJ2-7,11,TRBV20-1,SAGGGRAVEQY
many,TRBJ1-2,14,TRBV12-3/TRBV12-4,ASSFLLRGANYGYT
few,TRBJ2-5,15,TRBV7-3,ASSLTPKGGRMETQY
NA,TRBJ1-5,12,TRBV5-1,ASSLDGRGQPQH
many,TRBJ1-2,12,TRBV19,ASSISLLGDGYT
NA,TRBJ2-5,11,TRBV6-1,AGRRSESETQY
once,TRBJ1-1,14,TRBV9,ASSEAGDRVNTEAF
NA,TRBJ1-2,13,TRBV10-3,AIKMTGDPIYGYT
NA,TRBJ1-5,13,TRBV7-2,ASTLSWGHGNEQH
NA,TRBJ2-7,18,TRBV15,TTSRDGRLAGVSPTYEQC
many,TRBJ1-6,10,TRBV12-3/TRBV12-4,ASNLNDSPLH
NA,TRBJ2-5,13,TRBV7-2,ASSSGGALQETQY
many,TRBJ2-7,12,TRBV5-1,ASSQGTGVYEQY
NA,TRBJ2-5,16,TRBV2,AIGDRGSSSGSVETQY
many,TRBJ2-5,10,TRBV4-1,ASSPPRGTQY
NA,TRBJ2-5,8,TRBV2,ASGVETQY
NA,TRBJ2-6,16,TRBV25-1,ASSESRGGPSGANVLT
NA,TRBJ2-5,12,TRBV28,ASSRQGARETQY